The TCR beta chain described here comes from a study of beta chain features in type 1 diabetes. Trimming at V came to 3 bases and at J to 3 bases, leaving 7 bases not matched to a gene. Looked up from germline, CDR1 is WSHSY and CDR2 is SAAADI. The CDR3 is made up of 16 amino acids. Every isolated RNA sample was fully reverse transcribed, so sequencing captured expressed TCRB transcripts. Assay: immunoSEQ multiplex PCR; the TCRdb copy retains only in-frame clones and omits some. The table lists about 340,000 clones, around 8% of them singletons. This clone was seen ten or more times. The sequence came from a woman in her late teens or twenties in good health. Sequencing was done on a sample of central memory CD4+ T cells from blood. The chain carries TRBV10-2 and TRBJ2-1, with 8 bases aligning to TRBD2. The DNA for the CDR3 is TGCGCCAGCAGTGAAGTGCGCGGGAGGAACTACAATGAGCAGTTCTTC. Protein product: CASSEVRGRNYNEQFF.